Below, 10 T cell receptor beta chains from the same sample are listed, as sequenced in a study of cytomegalovirus exposure and HLA in healthy donors. Primers included in the PCR were 60 Vbeta and 13 Jbeta primers. The data were produced by immunoSEQ multiplex PCR, yet TCRdb's version contains in-frame clones alone and is incomplete. Here the sample spans 100,000 or so clones, roughly three quarters being singletons. Source material: PBMCs. The receptor source for this set is a man aged 40-49 years in good health and CMV-seropositive.

The CDR3 reads CASSLVVGNTEAFF. CDR3 DNA: TGTGCCAGCAGCCTTGTAGTTGGGAACACTGAAGCTTTCTTT. This chain uses TRBV7-2 with TRBJ1-1; D not certain. The V gene's germline CDR1 is SGHTA and CDR2 FQGNSA. The CDR3 is 14 residues long. Trimming pared 5 bases from V and 1 base from J, leaving 11 bases between.

V is TRBV6-1 and J is TRBJ2-7; weak D call: TRBD2 (5 bases). V shed 7 bases and J shed 6 bases, with 16 bases lying between them. The CDR3 spans 13 residues. Germline V gene sequence: CDR1 MNHNS, CDR2 SASEGT. CDR3 DNA sequence: TGTGCCAGCACCGACGACTATTTGGGCGAGCAGTACGTC. This codes for CASTDDYLGEQYV.

The chain carries TRBV4-2 and TRBJ1-2; maybe TRBD1 (5 bases). This CDR3 is built from 17 residues. CDR1 and CDR2 from the germline V gene are LGHNA and YNFKEQ. V dropped 0 bases and J dropped 4 bases, with 18 bases sitting between them. The DNA of the CDR3 is TGTGCCAGCAGCCAAGATACGGACACAAATCCCCTCTATGGCTACACCTTC. It codes for CASSQDTDTNPLYGYTF.

The rearrangement joins TRBV4-1 to TRBJ2-5; no reliable D call. CDR1 and CDR2 from the germline V gene are MGHRA and YSYEKL. Trimming left V 4 bases short and J 5 bases short, with 5 bases between. This CDR3 has 11 residues. In DNA, the CDR3 is TGCGCCAGCAGCCTCGGGGAGACCCAGTACTTC. Amino acid sequence: CASSLGETQYF.

This clone was found a few times. V is TRBV9 and J is TRBJ1-2; D possibly corresponds to TRBD1 (5 bases). Germline loops: CDR1 SGDLS, CDR2 YYNGEE. The CDR3 extends over 15 amino acids. The V end lost 0 bases, the J end lost 3 bases, and 12 bases lay between the germline ends. CDR3 loop: CASSVGGESHYGYTF. CDR3 coding DNA: TGTGCCAGCAGCGTAGGGGGGGAATCACACTATGGCTACACCTTC.

This chain connects TRBV19 to TRBJ2-1, with 8 nucleotides matching TRBD2. The CDR3 contains 14 residues. The germline V gene encodes CDR1 LNHDA and CDR2 SQIVND (reference sequence). With 3 bases clipped from V and 10 bases from J, the junction kept 8 bases outside the gene matches. In DNA form, the CDR3 reads TGTGCCAGTAGTATCCGCCTAGCGGGTGACGAGCAGTTCTTC. This translates into CASSIRLAGDEQFF.

The J gene is TRBJ2-1, the V gene TRBV11-2, with 12 positions matching TRBD2. There are 15 residues in the CDR3. Germline CDR1 reads SGHAT; CDR2 reads FQNNGV. V shed 5 bases and J 5 bases; nucleotides not matched to a gene: 4. In nucleotides, the CDR3 is TGTGCCAGCAGCCAGGGACTAGCGGGTGACAATGAGCAGTTCTTC. Encoded protein: CASSQGLAGDNEQFF.

A few counts support this clone. The V and J genes are TRBV2 and TRBJ2-7, with 8 positions matching TRBD2. J was trimmed by 2 bases and V by 8 bases; bases with no gene match: 11. CDR3 length: 15 amino acids. CDR1 SNHLY and CDR2 FYNNEI come from the germline V gene. Here the CDR3 reads CASRYLRGGTYEQYV. CDR3 DNA sequence: TGTGCCAGCCGCTACTTACGGGGGGGGACCTACGAGCAGTACGTC.

The chain employs TRBV13 and TRBJ1-1; D is ambiguous. CDR1 and CDR2 (germline): PRHDT, FYEKMQ (reference sequence). With 0 bases removed from V and 1 base from J, the gap between germline ends came to 6 bases. The CDR3 extends over 14 amino acids. CDR3: CASSLGGRNTEAFF. CDR3 DNA: TGTGCCAGCAGCTTAGGGGGGAGGAACACTGAAGCTTTCTTT.

Regarding this clone: One end of the junction fails to match germline, which may point to a read error. This rearrangement joins TRBV7-3 to TRBJ1-5; D not certain. The CDR3 length is 13 residues. The V gene's germline CDR1 is SGHTA and CDR2 FQGTGA. CDR3: CASSLTDGQPQHF. In DNA, the CDR3 is TGTGCCAGCAGCCTAACCGATGGCCAGCCCCAGCATTTT.